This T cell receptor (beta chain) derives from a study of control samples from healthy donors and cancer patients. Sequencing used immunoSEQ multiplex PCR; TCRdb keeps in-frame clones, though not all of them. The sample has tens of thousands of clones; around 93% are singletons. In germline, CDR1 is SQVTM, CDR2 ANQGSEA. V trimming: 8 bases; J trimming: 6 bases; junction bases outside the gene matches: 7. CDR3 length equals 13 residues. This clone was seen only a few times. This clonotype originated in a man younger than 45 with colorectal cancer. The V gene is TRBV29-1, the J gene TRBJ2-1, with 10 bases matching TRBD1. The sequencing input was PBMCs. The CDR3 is CSSRGTGANEQFF. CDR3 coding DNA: TGCAGCTCAAGGGGGACAGGGGCCAATGAGCAGTTCTTC.